A selection of T cell receptor beta chains follows, all from one sample in a study of beta chain features in type 1 diabetes. This table comes from immunoSEQ multiplex PCR, and its TCRdb copy is limited to in-frame clones, with some not included. The data contain 250,000 to 350,000 clones, 14% to 15% of them singletons. Sequencing used naive CD4+ T cells from blood. The receptors derive from a man in his late teens or twenties with type 1 diabetes. Both conserved end residues are part of each CDR3. The order of the fields is V gene, clone size, D gene, J gene, CDR3 length, CDR3 protein, CDR3 DNA. A D gene is named only where the DNA matches it firmly. Some rows have no size entry. The others give once, few or many, or a class for an expanded clone.

>TRBV19|NA|NA|TRBJ1-1|12
CASGGRNTEAFF
TGTGCCAGTGGCGGGCGGAACACTGAAGCTTTCTTT
>TRBV4-1|once|TRBD1|TRBJ2-6|16
CASSQSTGSGANVLTF
TGCGCCAGCAGCCAATCGACAGGGTCCGGGGCCAACGTCCTGACTTTC
>TRBV9|NA|TRBD2|TRBJ2-3|15
CASSATSQFTDTQYF
TGTGCCAGCAGCGCGACTAGCCAATTCACAGATACGCAGTATTTT
>TRBV5-4|few|NA|TRBJ2-5|12
CASSRVQETQYF
TGTGCCAGCAGCCGCGTACAAGAGACCCAGTACTTC
>TRBV7-2|few|NA|TRBJ1-6|13
CASSLQGFSPLHF
TGTGCCAGCAGCTTACAGGGCTTCTCACCCCTCCACTTT
>TRBV29-1|few|NA|TRBJ2-4|14
CSAGLLDGKNIQYF
TGCAGCGCGGGACTTTTGGATGGTAAAAACATTCAGTACTTC
>TRBV7-2|NA|NA|TRBJ1-4|13
CASSFSLNEKLFF
TGTGCCAGCAGCTTTTCCCTTAATGAAAAACTGTTTTTT
>TRBV7-2|few|NA|TRBJ2-7|13
CASRDPPRDEQYF
TGTGCCAGCAGAGACCCACCCAGGGACGAGCAGTACTTC
>TRBV7-8|few|TRBD2|TRBJ2-3|19
CASSLSRISGGVRTDTQYF
TGTGCCAGCAGCTTAAGCCGCATTAGCGGGGGGGTCCGCACAGATACGCAGTATTTT
>TRBV15|NA|NA|TRBJ1-3|15
CATSRTLSSGNTIYF
TGTGCCACCAGCAGAACCCTGAGCTCTGGAAACACCATATATTTT
>TRBV18|few|NA|TRBJ1-4|15
CASSTNRAPNEKLFF
TGTGCCAGCTCAACAAACAGGGCCCCTAATGAAAAACTGTTTTTT
>TRBV29-1|NA|TRBD1|TRBJ2-5|13
CSALGQGKETQYF
TGCAGCGCCTTGGGACAGGGGAAAGAGACCCAGTACTTC
>TRBV30|NA|TRBD1|TRBJ2-1|15
CAWKRNRDSYNEQFF
TGTGCCTGGAAACGGAACCGGGACAGTTACAATGAGCAGTTCTTC
>TRBV9|NA|TRBD2|TRBJ2-1|14
CASSVVPSGNEQFF
TGTGCCAGCAGCGTAGTTCCTAGCGGCAATGAGCAGTTCTTC
>TRBV5-4|NA|TRBD1|TRBJ1-2|16
CASSFGQGKLTRGYTF
TGTGCCAGCAGCTTCGGACAGGGGAAGTTGACGAGAGGCTACACCTTC
>TRBV5-1|NA|TRBD2|TRBJ2-4|17
CASSLGRDYPSKNIQYF
TGCGCCAGCAGCTTGGGTCGGGACTACCCTTCCAAAAACATTCAGTACTTC
>TRBV5-1|few|NA|TRBJ2-7|14
CASRPGSWEDEQYF
TGCGCCAGCAGACCGGGCTCCTGGGAGGACGAGCAGTACTTC
>TRBV19|NA|TRBD2|TRBJ2-7|14
CASSISGGLYEQYF
TGTGCCAGTAGTATCTCGGGAGGACTTTACGAGCAGTACTTC
>TRBV29-1|NA|TRBD2|TRBJ2-2|14
CSVILGGAAGELFF
TGCAGCGTTATTCTCGGGGGGGCTGCCGGGGAGCTGTTTTTT
>TRBV4-1|NA|NA|TRBJ2-3|15
CASSQAPGDPDTQYF
TGCGCCAGCAGCCAAGCCCCAGGGGACCCAGATACGCAGTATTTT
>TRBV12-5|few|NA|TRBJ2-7|15
CASGLPLDSHYEQYF
TGTGCTAGTGGTTTGCCCTTGGACAGCCACTACGAGCAGTACTTC
>TRBV6-5|NA|TRBD2|TRBJ2-7|13
CATTRGGVYEQYF
TGTGCCACGACCCGGGGGGGAGTCTACGAGCAGTACTTC